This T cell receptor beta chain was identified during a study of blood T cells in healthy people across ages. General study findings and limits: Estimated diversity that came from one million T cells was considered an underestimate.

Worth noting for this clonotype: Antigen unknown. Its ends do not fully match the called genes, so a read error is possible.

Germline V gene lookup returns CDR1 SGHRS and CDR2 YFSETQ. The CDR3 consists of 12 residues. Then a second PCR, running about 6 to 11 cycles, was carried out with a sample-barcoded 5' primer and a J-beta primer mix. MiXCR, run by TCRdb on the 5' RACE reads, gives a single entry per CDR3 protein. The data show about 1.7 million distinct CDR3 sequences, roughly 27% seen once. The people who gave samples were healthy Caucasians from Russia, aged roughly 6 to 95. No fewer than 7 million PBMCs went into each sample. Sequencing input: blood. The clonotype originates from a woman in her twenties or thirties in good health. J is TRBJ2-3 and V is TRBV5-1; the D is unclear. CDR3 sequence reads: CAGSLASDTQYF. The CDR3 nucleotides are TGCGCCGGCAGCTTGGCCTCAGATACGCAGTATTTT.